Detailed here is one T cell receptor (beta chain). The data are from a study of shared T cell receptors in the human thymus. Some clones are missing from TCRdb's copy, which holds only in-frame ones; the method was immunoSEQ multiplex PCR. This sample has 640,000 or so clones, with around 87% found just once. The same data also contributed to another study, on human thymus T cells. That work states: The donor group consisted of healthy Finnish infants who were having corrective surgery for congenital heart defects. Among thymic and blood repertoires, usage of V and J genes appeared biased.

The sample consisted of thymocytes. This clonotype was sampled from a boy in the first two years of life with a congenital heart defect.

The CDR3 coding sequence is TGCGCCAGCAGTGACAGGGGGGTTCAGCCCCAGCATTTT. Translating it yields CASSDRGVQPQHF. The chain is built from TRBV10-2 and TRBJ1-5, with TRBD1 matching 7 bases. This CDR3 is built from 13 residues. CDR1 and CDR2 (germline): WSHSY, SAAADI. V dropped 3 bases and J dropped 6; count of bases not matched to a gene: 2.